What follows are 5 T cell receptor beta chains derived from one specimen sequenced in a study of blood T cell repertoires in COVID-19. Clones were sequenced by immunoSEQ multiplex PCR, and TCRdb holds only the in-frame ones, with some missing. This table has 300,000 to 450,000 clones, around nine tenths appearing once. The sequenced sample consisted of peripheral blood. These receptors all come from a human donor in a cohort sampled during active COVID-19.

The chain recombines TRBV5-1 with TRBJ2-7; no firm D call. The germline gives CDR1 SGHRS, CDR2 YFSETQ. The CDR3 consists of 15 residues. With 8 bases removed from V and 1 base from J, the gap between germline ends came to 19 bases. The DNA for the CDR3 is TGCGCCAGAACTGATCCAGACAAGACATCCTACGAGCAGTACTTC. Residues: CARTDPDKTSYEQYF.

The chain combines TRBV5-1 with TRBJ2-7; D is uncertain. Trimming stripped 0 bases from V and 2 bases from J, with 3 bases between. CDR3 size: 12 residues. The germline CDR1 and CDR2 sequences are SGHRS and YFSETQ. The CDR3 reads CASSLDTYEQYF. The CDR3 DNA sequence: TGCGCCAGCAGCTTGGACACCTACGAGCAGTACTTC.

This clone was found once. This chain connects TRBV5-1 to TRBJ2-3; D uncertain. The CDR3 is 13 residues long. Trimming cost V 1 base and J 2 bases, with 5 bases left between them. Germline CDR1 SGHRS, CDR2 YFSETQ. The CDR3, as DNA: TGCGCCAGCAGCTTGACTAACACAGATACGCAGTATTTT. Protein product: CASSLTNTDTQYF.

V usage is TRBV6-1 and J usage is TRBJ2-5, with 9 bases fitting TRBD1. The germline CDR1 and CDR2 sequences are MNHNS and SASEGT. Losses at the gene ends were 2 bases for V and 7 bases for J; bases not matched to a gene: 8. This CDR3 spans 15 amino acids. This CDR3 is CASSELGQGIGTQYF. The CDR3 region has the DNA TGTGCCAGCAGTGAATTGGGACAGGGAATTGGGACCCAGTACTTC.

The genes are TRBV11-2 and TRBJ2-5, with D perhaps matching TRBD1 (7 bases). The V end lost 9 bases, the J end lost 1 base, and 12 bases lay between the germline ends. The CDR3 runs 13 residues. Germline loops: CDR1 SGHAT, CDR2 FQNNGV. The CDR3 spells CASRQGLQETQYF. CDR3 bases: TGTGCCAGTCGACAGGGACTCCAAGAGACCCAGTACTTC.